Each of the 17 T cell receptor beta chains below was sequenced from the same sample in a study of T cell repertoires in cytomegalovirus infection. MiXCR, run by TCRdb on the reads, gives a single entry per CDR3 protein. The sample yields around 530,000 distinct CDR3 sequences, about 25% seen once. Sequencing used PBMCs. These receptors were taken from a human donor in good health (CMV status not recorded). Some clones in this sample may be carry-over from other donors' samples.

There are a few counts of this clonotype. This chain joins TRBV7-9 and TRBJ1-2; D remains ambiguous. This CDR3 has 14 residues. Trimming removed 2 bases from V and 8 bases from J, with 15 bases in between. Germline V gene sequence: CDR1 SEHNR, CDR2 FQNEAQ (reference sequence). CDR3 amino acids: CASSLMAGNRGYTF. The CDR3, as DNA: TGTGCCAGCAGCTTAATGGCAGGAAATCGAGGCTACACCTTC. Full variable domain (outside the CDR3, taken from reference TRBV7-9 and TRBJ1-2): DTGVSQNPRHKITKRGQNVTFRCDPISEHNRLYWYRQTLGQGPEFLTYFQNEAQLEKSRLLSDRFSAERPKGSFSTLEIQRTEQGDSAMYLCASSLMAGNRGYTFGSGTRLTVV.

V and J are TRBV20-1 and TRBJ2-3, with 10 bases aligning to TRBD2. Germline CDR1 DFQATT, CDR2 SNEGSKA (reference sequence). The V gene end was trimmed by 3 bases and the J gene end by 6 bases; junction bases not matched to a gene: 6. The CDR3 loop spans 14 amino acids. CDR3 DNA: TGCAGTGCTAGGGCGGCTAGCGGGAGTGATACGCAGTATTTT. Encoded protein: CSARAASGSDTQYF.

This clonotype has just a few counts. The gene calls are TRBV20-1 and TRBJ2-1; TRBD2 agrees at 7 bases. The ends lost 0 bases at V and 8 bases at J; junction bases unmatched: 13. The germline CDR1 and CDR2 sequences are DFQATT and SNEGSKA (reference sequence). This CDR3 spans 16 amino acids. The CDR3 loop reads CSARDTEGGIRDEQFF. As DNA, the CDR3 is TGCAGTGCTAGAGATACGGAGGGAGGGATCAGAGATGAGCAGTTCTTC.

There are a few counts of this clonotype. The chain has TRBV20-1 and TRBJ2-3; 7 bases are shared with TRBD2. Per the germline V gene, CDR1 is DFQATT and CDR2 is SNEGSKA (reference sequence). This CDR3 contains 13 residues. Trimming at V came to 4 bases and at J to 3 bases, leaving 4 bases not matched to a gene. The CDR3 region is CSAKISGTDTQYF. The CDR3 DNA reads TGCAGTGCTAAGATTAGCGGGACAGATACGCAGTATTTT.

V and J are TRBV19 and TRBJ1-5, with a tentative D call TRBD1 (5 bases). The CDR3 runs to 16 residues. CDR1 and CDR2 (germline): LNHDA, SQIVND (reference sequence). Trimming took 6 bases from V and 2 from J, leaving 17 bases between them. The CDR3 nucleotides are TGTGCCAGTAGCTCCCAGCTAGGGGTTCGCAATCAGCCCCAGCATTTT. It encodes CASSSQLGVRNQPQHF.

This clonotype came up many times. The rearrangement links TRBV7-2 to TRBJ1-1; possible D gene TRBD1, 5 bases. Trimming removed 5 bases at V and 3 bases at J, with 10 bases between. Germline-derived CDR1 and CDR2 are SGHTA and FQGNSA. The CDR3 is 13 amino acids. DNA of the CDR3: TGTGCCAGCAGCCCTCAGGGTGACACTGAAGCTTTCTTT. Translating it yields CASSPQGDTEAFF. Filled out from reference TRBV7-2 and TRBJ1-1, the complete variable domain reads GAGVSQSPSNKVTEKGKDVELRCDPISGHTALYWYRQSLGQGLEFLIYFQGNSAPDKSGLPSDRFSAERTGGSVSTLTIQRTQQEDSAVYLCASSPQGDTEAFFGQGTRLTVV.

This chain links TRBV2 with TRBJ1-6, with D uncertain. This CDR3 spans 12 amino acids. Trimming shortened V by 3 bases and J by 7 bases, and 4 bases separated the two germline ends. Germline CDR1 SNHLY, CDR2 FYNNEI. CDR3 residues: CASSDGNSPLHF. The CDR3 coding sequence is TGTGCCAGCAGTGACGGGAATTCACCCCTCCACTTT.

In this sample, this clonotype turned up a few times. The CDR3 coding sequence is TGTGCCAGCAGCCCTACTACAGGGATCAATCAGCCCCAGCATTTT. As protein: CASSPTTGINQPQHF. The V call is TRBV11-2, the J call TRBJ1-5, with D possibly TRBD1 on 6 matching bases. V gave up 5 bases and J gave up 3 bases, with 14 bases separating them. Germline lookup yields CDR1 SGHAT and CDR2 FQNNGV. This CDR3 is built from 15 residues.

This clonotype was found a few times. The chain combines TRBV11-2 with TRBJ2-5; D is possibly TRBD1 (5 bases). Trimming removed 2 bases from V and 2 bases from J, with 15 bases in between. Germline V gene sequence: CDR1 SGHAT, CDR2 FQNNGV. CDR3 size: 16 residues. The CDR3 DNA reads as TGTGCCAGCAGCTTAAGAAGACAGAGAAATCAAGAGACCCAGTACTTC. It yields the protein CASSLRRQRNQETQYF.

This clonotype was found a few times. CDR3 sequence: CASSRPSHSPSGPLDTQYF. The CDR3 DNA reads as TGTGCCAGCAGCCGCCCGTCCCATTCGCCTAGCGGACCTTTGGATACGCAGTATTTT. The chain uses TRBV7-2 and TRBJ2-3, with 7 bases aligning to TRBD2. The CDR3 is 19 amino acids. The V segment lost 5 bases and the J segment 6 bases; nucleotides outside the gene matches: 23. CDR1 and CDR2 from the germline V gene are SGHTA and FQGNSA.

This clonotype has just a few counts. J is TRBJ2-7 and V is TRBV6-2 or TRBV6-3, with 9 bases aligning to TRBD1. This CDR3 has 14 residues. Germline assignment: CDR1 MNHEY and CDR2 SVGEGT. V shed 0 bases and J 3 bases; nucleotides not matched to a gene: 0. CDR3 nucleotides: TGTGCCAGCAGTTACTCGACAGGGGGCTACGAGCAGTACGTC. Its translation is CASSYSTGGYEQYV.

The chain links TRBV28 to TRBJ1-2; D may be TRBD1 (5 bases). V was cut by 6 bases and J by 1 base, with 15 bases left in between. This CDR3 comprises 15 residues. Germline CDR1 is MDHEN and CDR2 is SYDVKM. CDR3 region: CASRFGTGHNYGYTF. Written as DNA, the CDR3 is TGTGCCAGCAGGTTCGGGACCGGCCATAACTATGGCTACACCTTC.

This chain links TRBV7-8 with TRBJ2-1, with TRBD2 as a possible D gene (6 bases). The CDR3 length is 13 residues. Trimming removed 5 bases at V and 13 bases at J, with 18 bases between. Per germline, CDR1 SGHVS and CDR2 FQNEAQ. DNA for the CDR3: TGTGCCAGCAGCCCAGGTAGCGGCCTATTTCAGTTCTTC. The encoded protein is CASSPGSGLFQFF.

V usage is TRBV3-1 and J usage is TRBJ2-1; D might be TRBD1 (6 bases). The CDR3 is made up of 13 amino acids. Germline V gene data show CDR1 as LGHDT and CDR2 as YNNKEL (reference sequence). The V gene lost 3 bases and the J gene lost 12 bases, with 15 bases spanning the gap. The CDR3 spells CASSQNREQGQFF. The CDR3 region has the DNA TGTGCCAGCAGCCAGAACAGGGAACAGGGGCAGTTCTTC.

The V call is TRBV29-1, the J call TRBJ2-1; D is perhaps TRBD1 (5 bases). CDR1 SQVTM and CDR2 ANQGSEA come from the germline V gene. With 2 bases removed from V and 12 bases from J, the gap between germline ends came to 14 bases. The CDR3 covers 12 residues. The chain's CDR3 is CSVEWQIQGQFF. In DNA form, the CDR3 reads TGCAGCGTTGAATGGCAGATTCAGGGGCAGTTCTTC.

This sequence joins TRBV6-5 and TRBJ1-3; D gene uncertain. CDR1 is MNHEY and CDR2 is SVGAGI in the germline V gene. Trimming took 0 bases from V and 1 from J, leaving 10 bases between them. This CDR3 is built from 16 residues. CDR3 DNA sequence: TGTGCCAGCAGTTACTCGGGTGATCGATCTGGAAACACCATATATTTT. It codes for CASSYSGDRSGNTIYF.

The J gene is TRBJ2-1, the V gene TRBV7-3, with unresolved D. The CDR3 runs 16 residues. Between the trimmed V and J ends, which lost 1 base and 0 bases, there was a span of 10 bases. The germline V gene has CDR1 SGHTA and CDR2 FQGTGA. The CDR3 is CASSLSGTSSYNEQFF. For the CDR3, the DNA is TGTGCCAGCAGCTTAAGTGGTACAAGCTCCTACAATGAGCAGTTCTTC.